This T cell receptor (beta chain) stems from a study of radiotherapy plus CTLA-4 blockade in lung cancer. Study-level background: Objective responses occurred in 18% of patients; roughly 31% had disease control.

TCRdb keeps only in-frame clones here, not all; method: immunoSEQ multiplex PCR. The repertoire holds about 98,000 clones, with around four fifths as singletons. The CDR3 is made up of 12 amino acids. CDR1 SGHRS and CDR2 YFSETQ come from the germline V gene. This clone was seen repeatedly, ten times or more. The antigen is unknown. A read error may account for a junction end that differs from germline. Findings and caveats of the study: Among reported predictors of response, early blood T cell clone dynamics with interferon-beta performed best.

The sequence was collected from a human donor with non-small cell lung cancer who had a partial response to radiotherapy plus ipilimumab. Sequencing used peripheral blood, obtained from a patient treated with radiotherapy plus ipilimumab. The chain joins TRBV5-1 to TRBJ2-3, with TRBD2 as a possible D gene (5 bases). CDR3 coding DNA: TGCGCCAGCAGCTTGGCCGGGGAAGCGCGGCATTTT. This codes for CASSLAGEARHF. The full variable domain, with the rest looked up from reference TRBV5-1 and TRBJ2-3, is KAGVTQTPRYLIKTRGQQVTLSCSPISGHRSVSWYQQTPGQGLQFLFEYFSETQRNKGNFPGRFSGRQFSNSRSEMNVSTLELGDSALYLCASSLAGEARHFGPGTRLTVL.